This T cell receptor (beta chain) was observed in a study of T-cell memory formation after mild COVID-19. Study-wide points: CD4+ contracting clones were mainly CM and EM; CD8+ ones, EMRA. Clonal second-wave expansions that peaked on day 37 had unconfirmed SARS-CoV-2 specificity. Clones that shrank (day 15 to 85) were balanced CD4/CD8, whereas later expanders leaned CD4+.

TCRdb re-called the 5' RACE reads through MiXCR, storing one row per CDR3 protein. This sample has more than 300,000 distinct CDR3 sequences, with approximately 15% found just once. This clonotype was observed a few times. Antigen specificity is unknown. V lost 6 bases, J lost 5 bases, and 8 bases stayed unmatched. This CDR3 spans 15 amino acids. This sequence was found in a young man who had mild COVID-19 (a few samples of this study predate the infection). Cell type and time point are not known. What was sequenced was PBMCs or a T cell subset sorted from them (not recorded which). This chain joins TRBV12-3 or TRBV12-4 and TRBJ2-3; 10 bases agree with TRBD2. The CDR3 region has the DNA TGTGCCAGCAGGCTATCTCTAGCGGGGGTAGATACGCAGTATTTT. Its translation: CASRLSLAGVDTQYF.